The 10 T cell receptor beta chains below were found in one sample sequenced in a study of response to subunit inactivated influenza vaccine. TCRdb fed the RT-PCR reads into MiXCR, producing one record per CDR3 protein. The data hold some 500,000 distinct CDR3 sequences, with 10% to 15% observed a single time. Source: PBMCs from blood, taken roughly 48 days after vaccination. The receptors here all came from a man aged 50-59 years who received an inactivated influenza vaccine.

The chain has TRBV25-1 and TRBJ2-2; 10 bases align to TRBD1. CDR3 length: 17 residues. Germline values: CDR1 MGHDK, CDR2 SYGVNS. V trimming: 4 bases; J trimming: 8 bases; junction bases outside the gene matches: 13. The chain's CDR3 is CASSVWRGTGDAGELFF. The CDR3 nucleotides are TGTGCCAGCAGTGTTTGGAGGGGGACAGGGGATGCAGGGGAGCTGTTTTTT.

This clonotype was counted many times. The CDR3 coding sequence is TGTGCCAGCAGTTTAGGGACGCGGGGCACCGGGGAGCTGTTTTTT. Translating it yields CASSLGTRGTGELFF. The chain employs TRBV12-3 or TRBV12-4 and TRBJ2-2, with D perhaps TRBD2 (6 bases). Trimming stripped 1 base from V and 4 bases from J, with 10 bases between. The CDR3 has 15 amino acids.

CDR3 amino acids: CASSFVSGSVEQYF. In nucleotides, the CDR3 is TGTGCCAGCAGTTTTGTCAGCGGGAGTGTCGAGCAGTACTTC. The chain links TRBV27 to TRBJ2-7; 8 bases agree with TRBD2. The CDR3 is 14 residues long. Unmatched junction bases numbered 7, after V lost 3 bases and J lost 6 bases. CDR1 and CDR2 (germline): MNHEY, SMNVEV (reference sequence).

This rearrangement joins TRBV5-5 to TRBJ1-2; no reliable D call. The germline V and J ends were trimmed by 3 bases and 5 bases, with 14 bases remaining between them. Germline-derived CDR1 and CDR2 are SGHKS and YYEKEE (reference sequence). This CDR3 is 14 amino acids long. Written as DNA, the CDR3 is TGTGCCAGCAGCTACAGAGACTCCCTATATGGCTACACCTTC. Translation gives CASSYRDSLYGYTF.

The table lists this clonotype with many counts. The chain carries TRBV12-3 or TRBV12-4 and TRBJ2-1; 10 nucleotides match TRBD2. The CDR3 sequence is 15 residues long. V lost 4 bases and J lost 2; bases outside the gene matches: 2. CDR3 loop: CASSSTSGAYNEQFF. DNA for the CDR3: TGTGCCAGCAGTTCTACTAGCGGGGCCTACAATGAGCAGTTCTTC.

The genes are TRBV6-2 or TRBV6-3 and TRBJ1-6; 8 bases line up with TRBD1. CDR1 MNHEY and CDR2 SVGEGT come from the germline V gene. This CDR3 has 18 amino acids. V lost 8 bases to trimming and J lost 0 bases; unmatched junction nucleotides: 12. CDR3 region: CASSMDRDLASYNSPLHF. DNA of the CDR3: TGTGCCAGCTCAATGGACAGGGATTTGGCCTCCTATAATTCACCCCTCCACTTT.

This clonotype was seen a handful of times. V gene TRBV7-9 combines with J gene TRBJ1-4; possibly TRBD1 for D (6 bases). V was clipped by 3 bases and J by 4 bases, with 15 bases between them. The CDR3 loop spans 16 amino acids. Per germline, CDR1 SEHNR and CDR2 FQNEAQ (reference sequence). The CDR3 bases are TGTGCCAGCAGCTTCGGGGGCCTTCTCGATAATGAAAAACTGTTTTTT. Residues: CASSFGGLLDNEKLFF.

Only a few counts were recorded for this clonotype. CDR3 in DNA: TGTGCCAGCAGTGTCCTCAGGGGTAGCGGCCAGGCGGGTGAGCAGTTCTTC. It codes for CASSVLRGSGQAGEQFF. The chain links TRBV2 to TRBJ2-1, with D perhaps being TRBD1 or TRBD2 (6 bases each). The CDR3 sequence is 17 residues long. V gave up 4 bases and J gave up 9 bases, with 25 bases separating them. Germline V gene lookup returns CDR1 SNHLY and CDR2 FYNNEI.

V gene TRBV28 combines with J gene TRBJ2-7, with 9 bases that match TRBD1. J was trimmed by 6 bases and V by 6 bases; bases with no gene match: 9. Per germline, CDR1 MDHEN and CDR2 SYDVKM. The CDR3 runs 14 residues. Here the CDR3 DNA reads TGTGCCAGCAGCCGTCACAGGGGGCGCGGCGAGCAGTACTTC. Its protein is CASSRHRGRGEQYF. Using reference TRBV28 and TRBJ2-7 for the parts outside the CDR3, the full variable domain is DVKVTQSSRYLVKRTGEKVFLECVQDMDHENMFWYRQDPGLGLRLIYFSYDVKMKEKGDIPEGYSVSREKKERFSLILESASTNQTSMYLCASSRHRGRGEQYFGPGTRLTVT.

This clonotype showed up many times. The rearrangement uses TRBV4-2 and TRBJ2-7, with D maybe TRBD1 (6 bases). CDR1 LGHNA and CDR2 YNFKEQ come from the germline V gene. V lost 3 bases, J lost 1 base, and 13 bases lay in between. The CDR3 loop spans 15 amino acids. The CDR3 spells CASSHQAGESYEQYF. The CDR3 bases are TGTGCCAGCAGCCATCAGGCAGGGGAATCCTACGAGCAGTACTTC.